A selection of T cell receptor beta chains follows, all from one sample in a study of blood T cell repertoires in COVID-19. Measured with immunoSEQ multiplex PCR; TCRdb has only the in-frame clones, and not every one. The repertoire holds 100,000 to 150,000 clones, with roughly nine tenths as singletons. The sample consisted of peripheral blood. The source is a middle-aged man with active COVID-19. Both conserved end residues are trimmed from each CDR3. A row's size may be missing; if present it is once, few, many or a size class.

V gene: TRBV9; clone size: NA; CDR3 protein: ASSAQGQGAPGANVLT
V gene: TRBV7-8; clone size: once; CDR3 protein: ASSSGDNPNTGELF
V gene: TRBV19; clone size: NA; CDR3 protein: ASSIFGLADNEQF
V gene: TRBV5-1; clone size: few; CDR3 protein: ASTTGRGNTEAF
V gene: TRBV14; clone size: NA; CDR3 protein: ASSPLRGDIYGYT
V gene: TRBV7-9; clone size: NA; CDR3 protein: ASSPGGADTGELF
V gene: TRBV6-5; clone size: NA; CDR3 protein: ASTPDRGPYGYT
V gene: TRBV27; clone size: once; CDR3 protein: ASSLDRVNSPLH
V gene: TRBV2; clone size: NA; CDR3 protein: ASSDGQLSYNEQF
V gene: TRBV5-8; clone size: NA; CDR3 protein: ASSMLRDYGYT
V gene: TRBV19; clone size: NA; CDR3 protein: ASSEEGYTEAF
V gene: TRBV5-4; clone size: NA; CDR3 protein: ASNAGTSGSRNEQF
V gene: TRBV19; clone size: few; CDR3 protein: ASSIVWGGHYNEQF
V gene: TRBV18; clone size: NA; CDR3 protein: ASSPRGGSSYNEQF
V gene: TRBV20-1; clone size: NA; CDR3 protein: SAWERTEAF
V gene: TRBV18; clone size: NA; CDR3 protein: ASSPPTGGMTDTQY
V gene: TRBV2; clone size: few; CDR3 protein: ASSEWTSRTYEQY
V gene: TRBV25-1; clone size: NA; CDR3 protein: ASSRSPETQY
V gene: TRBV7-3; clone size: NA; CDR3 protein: ASSIMGGGDTEAF
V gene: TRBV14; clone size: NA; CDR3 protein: ASSSDSNTYEQY
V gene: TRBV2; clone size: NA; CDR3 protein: ASKLGGKAEAF
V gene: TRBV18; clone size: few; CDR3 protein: ASSPPGRTYNEQF
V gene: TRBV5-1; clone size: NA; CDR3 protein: ASMAGGKDTQY
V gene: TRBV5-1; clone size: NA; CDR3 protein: ASSTGQAYNEQF
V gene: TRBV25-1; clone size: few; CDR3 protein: ASSERREGYGYT
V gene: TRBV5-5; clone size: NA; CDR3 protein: ASSDRGSNQPQH
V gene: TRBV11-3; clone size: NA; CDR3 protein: ASSVMGGEPLH
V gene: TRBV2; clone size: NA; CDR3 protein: ASSELRGTYSEQF
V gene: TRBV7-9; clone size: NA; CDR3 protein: ASSFTTASYGYT
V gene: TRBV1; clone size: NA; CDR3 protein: TSSPRSPQRGGHQETQY
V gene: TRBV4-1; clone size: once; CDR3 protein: ASSQDIRTSGGAVGKNIQY
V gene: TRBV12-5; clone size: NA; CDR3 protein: ASGSQETQY
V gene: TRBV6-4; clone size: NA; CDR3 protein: ASSGTAQGGYT
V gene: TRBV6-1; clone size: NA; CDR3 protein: ASREARDREVYT
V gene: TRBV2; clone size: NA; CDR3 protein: ASKYMQEAGNTIY
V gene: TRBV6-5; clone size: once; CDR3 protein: ASSQGNQPQH
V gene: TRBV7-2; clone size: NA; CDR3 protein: ASSGYQETQY
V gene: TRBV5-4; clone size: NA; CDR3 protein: ASSLKLAGGGDTQY
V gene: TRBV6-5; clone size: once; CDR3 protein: ASSSLAGGGYNEQF
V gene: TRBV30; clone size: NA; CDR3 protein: AWTLRRTDSGNTIY
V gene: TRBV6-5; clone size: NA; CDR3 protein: ASSRPGQMLSPLH
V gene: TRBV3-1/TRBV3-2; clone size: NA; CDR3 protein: ASGYRKTNEKLF
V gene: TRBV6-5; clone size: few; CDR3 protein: ASSGDRGNTIY
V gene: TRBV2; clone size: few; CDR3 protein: ASSEQGNNQPQH
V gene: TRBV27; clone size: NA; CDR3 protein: ASSQTYTDTQY
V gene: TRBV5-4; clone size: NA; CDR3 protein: ASSLGQGYQETQY
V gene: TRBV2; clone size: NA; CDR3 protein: ASTQQGAHQPQH
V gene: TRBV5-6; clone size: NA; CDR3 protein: ASSLGAGGFYEQY
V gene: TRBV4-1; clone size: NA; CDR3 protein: ASSRDSSGANVLT